Listed here is a single T cell receptor beta chain. This specimen comes from a study of blood T cell repertoires in COVID-19. Study summary: The origin of the acute and convalescent COVID-19 samples was the United States, Italy and Spain. The cDNA or gDNA used as material had been derived from T cells, B-cell-depleted T cells, or PBMCs.

In the study's own analysis: It was from reference gene primer amplification that nucleated cell counts were estimated. Sequenced by immunoSEQ multiplex PCR; TCRdb stores in-frame clones only, minus some. The DNA gave D and trimming, while V, J and clone size come from that table. This table has around 170,000 clones, around 92% appearing once. The V gene's germline CDR1 is SQVTM and CDR2 ANQGSEA. Trimming at V came to 4 bases and at J to 2 bases, leaving 2 bases not matched to a gene. This CDR3 comprises 13 residues. The TCR sequence derives from a man between 60 and 70 years old with acute or convalescent COVID-19. The chain employs TRBV29-1 and TRBJ1-2; TRBD1 matches 9 bases. Sequenced: peripheral blood. CDR3 DNA: TGCAGCGTTGGGGACAGGGAGAACTATGGCTACACCTTC. Its translation: CSVGDRENYGYTF.